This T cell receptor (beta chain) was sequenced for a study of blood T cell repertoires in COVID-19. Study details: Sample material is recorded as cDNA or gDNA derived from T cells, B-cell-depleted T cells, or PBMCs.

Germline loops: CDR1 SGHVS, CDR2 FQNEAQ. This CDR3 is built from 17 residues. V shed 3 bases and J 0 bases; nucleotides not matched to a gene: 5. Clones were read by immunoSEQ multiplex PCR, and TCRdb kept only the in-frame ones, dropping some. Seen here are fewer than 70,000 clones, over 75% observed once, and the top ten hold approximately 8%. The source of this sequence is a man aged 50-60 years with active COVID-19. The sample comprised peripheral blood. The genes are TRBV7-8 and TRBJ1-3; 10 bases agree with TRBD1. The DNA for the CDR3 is TGTGCCAGCAGCTTTAGGGACAGGGGAAACTCTGGAAACACCATATATTTT. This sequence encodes CASSFRDRGNSGNTIYF.